The text below deals with one T cell receptor (beta chain). No antigen is known for it. The sample originates from a study of cytomegalovirus exposure and HLA in healthy donors. Points from the study as a whole: Presence/absence analyses supposed approximately even sequencing depth among donors. Earlier findings revealed that most TCR beta V segments proved productive either about 90% or about 30% of the time.

Primers for the PCR totalled 60 Vbeta and 13 Jbeta. The protocol was immunoSEQ multiplex PCR, while the TCRdb copy is restricted to in-frame clones and leaves out a portion. The sample yields around 190,000 clones, over 70% seen once. CDR3 length: 16 amino acids. V lost 5 bases, J lost 7 bases, and 14 bases stayed unmatched. The germline V gene has CDR1 SGHNT and CDR2 YENEEA. Sequencing was performed on PBMCs. The V call is TRBV11-3, the J call TRBJ2-1, with TRBD1 matching 7 bases. This TCR was sampled from a woman in her 50s in good health and CMV-seronegative. This CDR3 is CASSVRDSGFYNEQFF. CDR3 bases: TGTGCCAGCAGCGTCCGGGACAGCGGTTTTTATAATGAGCAGTTCTTC.